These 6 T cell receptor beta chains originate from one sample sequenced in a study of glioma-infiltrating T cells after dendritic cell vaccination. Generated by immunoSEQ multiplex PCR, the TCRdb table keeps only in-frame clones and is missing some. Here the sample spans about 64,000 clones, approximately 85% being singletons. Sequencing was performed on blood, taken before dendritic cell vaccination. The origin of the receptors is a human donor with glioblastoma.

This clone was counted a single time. CDR3 region: CAISARGGPVNTEAFF. Written as DNA, the CDR3 is TGTGCCATCAGTGCCCGGGGGGGACCGGTGAACACTGAAGCTTTCTTT. This rearrangement joins TRBV10-3 to TRBJ1-1, with D tentatively TRBD1 (5 bases). This CDR3 comprises 16 residues. Germline V gene sequence: CDR1 ENHRY, CDR2 SYGVKD. Between the trimmed V and J ends, which lost 4 bases and 0 bases, there was a span of 15 bases.

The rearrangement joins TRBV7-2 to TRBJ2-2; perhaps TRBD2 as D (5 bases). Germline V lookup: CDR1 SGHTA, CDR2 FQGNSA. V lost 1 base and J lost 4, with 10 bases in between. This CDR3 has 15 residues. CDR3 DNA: TGTGCCAGCAGCTTAGACAGCGGTCCCACCGGGGAGCTGTTTTTT. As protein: CASSLDSGPTGELFF.

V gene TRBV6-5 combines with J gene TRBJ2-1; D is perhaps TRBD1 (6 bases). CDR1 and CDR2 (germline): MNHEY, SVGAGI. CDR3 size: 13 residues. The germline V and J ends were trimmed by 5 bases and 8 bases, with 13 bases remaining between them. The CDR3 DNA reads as TGTGCCAGCAGTCTTACAGGGTACCATGAGCAGTTCTTC. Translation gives CASSLTGYHEQFF.

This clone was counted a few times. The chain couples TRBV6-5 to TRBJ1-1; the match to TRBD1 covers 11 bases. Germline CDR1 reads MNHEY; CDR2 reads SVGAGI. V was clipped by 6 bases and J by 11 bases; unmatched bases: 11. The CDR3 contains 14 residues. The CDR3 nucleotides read TGTGCCAGCAGCTCCCAGTGGGACAGGGGGACGGCTTTCTTT. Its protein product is CASSSQWDRGTAFF.

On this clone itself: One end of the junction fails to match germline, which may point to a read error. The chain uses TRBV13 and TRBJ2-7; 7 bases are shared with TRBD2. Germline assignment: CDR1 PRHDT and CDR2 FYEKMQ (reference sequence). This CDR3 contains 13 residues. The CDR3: CASSPSGLGRGFF. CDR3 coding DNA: TGTGCCAGCAGCCCCTCAGGATTGGGGCGGGGGTTCTTC. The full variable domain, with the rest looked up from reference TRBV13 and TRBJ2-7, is AAGVIQSPRHLIKEKRETATLKCYPIPRHDTVYWYQQGPGQDPQFLISFYEKMQSDKGSIPDRFSAQQFSDYHSELNMSSLELGDSALYFCASSPSGLGRGFFGPGTRLTVT.

CDR3 loop: CASSPGGETQYF. For the CDR3, the DNA is TGTGCCAGCAGTCCCGGGGGGGAGACCCAGTACTTC. J is TRBJ2-5 and V is TRBV27; 7 positions match TRBD2. Germline V gene data show CDR1 as MNHEY and CDR2 as SMNVEV (reference sequence). The CDR3 consists of 12 residues. V lost 5 bases and J lost 5; bases outside the gene matches: 2.